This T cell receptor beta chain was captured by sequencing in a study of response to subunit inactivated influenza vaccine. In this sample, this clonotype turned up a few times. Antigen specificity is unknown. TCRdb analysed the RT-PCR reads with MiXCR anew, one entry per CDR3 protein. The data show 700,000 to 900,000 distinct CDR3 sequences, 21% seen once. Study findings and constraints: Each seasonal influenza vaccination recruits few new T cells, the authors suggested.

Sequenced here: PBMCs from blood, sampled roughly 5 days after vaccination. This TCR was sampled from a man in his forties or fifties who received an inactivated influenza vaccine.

CDR3: CASSLRDRGTSQPQHF. CDR3 coding DNA: TGTGCCAGCAGTTTAAGGGACAGGGGAACATCTCAGCCCCAGCATTTT. This chain connects TRBV12-3 or TRBV12-4 to TRBJ1-5; 10 nucleotides align to TRBD1. This CDR3 contains 16 residues. Trimming took 2 bases from V and 6 from J; bases not matched to a gene: 7.